These 25 T cell receptor beta chains were sequenced from one sample in a study of shared clonotypes between healthy human individuals. Profiled with immunoSEQ multiplex PCR; TCRdb holds only in-frame clones, not every one. The sample has over a million clones, 78% seen once. The sequencing sample was made of memory CD4+ T cells from PBMCs. Subset given: CD45RA-negative fraction. These receptors all come from a man aged 18 to 30 in good health. Some clones in this sample may be carry-over from other donors' samples.

CDR3 sequence reads: CASSLETLGPDTQYF. The CDR3 bases are TGCGCCAGCAGCTTAGAGACCCTAGGACCAGATACGCAGTATTTT. V usage is TRBV5-1 and J usage is TRBJ2-3; D is undetermined. The length of the CDR3 is 15 residues. Germline CDR1 SGHRS, CDR2 YFSETQ. Trimming removed 2 bases at V and 4 bases at J, with 14 bases between.

The chain joins TRBV5-1 to TRBJ2-1; TRBD2 aligns across 7 bases. With V trimmed by 7 bases and J by 3 bases, 7 bases remained unmatched. This CDR3 contains 14 residues. Germline CDR1 is SGHRS and CDR2 is YFSETQ. CDR3 sequence: CASCKREDYNEQFF. CDR3 DNA sequence: TGCGCCAGCTGCAAGCGGGAAGACTACAATGAGCAGTTCTTC.

This rearrangement joins TRBV14 to TRBJ1-2; D gene ambiguous. The CDR3 totals 14 residues. In germline, CDR1 is SGHDN, CDR2 FVKESK. Trimming removed 2 bases at V and 7 bases at J, with 14 bases between. The CDR3 coding sequence is TGTGCCAGCAGCCAACCCCCCGGGGTGGGTGGCTACACCTTC. It specifies CASSQPPGVGGYTF.

CDR3 in DNA: TGTGCCAGCAGAAATAATGAAAAACTGTTTTTT. It is translated as CASRNNEKLFF. The chain couples TRBV6-6 to TRBJ1-4; D is undetermined. Germline V gene sequence: CDR1 MNHNY, CDR2 SVGAGI (reference sequence). The CDR3 consists of 11 residues. Trimming stripped 6 bases from V and 4 bases from J, with 3 bases between.

The rearrangement joins TRBV14 to TRBJ1-5, with 10 bases fitting TRBD1. Germline lookup yields CDR1 SGHDN and CDR2 FVKESK. The V segment lost 4 bases and the J segment 13 bases; nucleotides outside the gene matches: 7. The CDR3 is made up of 13 amino acids. The CDR3 is CASSRTTGGSQHF. CDR3 sequence (DNA): TGTGCCAGCAGCCGGACGACAGGGGGCTCGCAGCATTTT.

V is TRBV19 and J is TRBJ2-7, with unresolved D. Trimming shortened V by 0 bases and J by 3 bases, and 12 bases separated the two germline ends. The germline gives CDR1 LNHDA, CDR2 SQIVND (reference sequence). The CDR3 is made up of 15 amino acids. CDR3 coding DNA: TGTGCCAGTAGTATAGATTCGCAACAGAACTACGAGCAGTACTTC. Protein sequence: CASSIDSQQNYEQYF.

The genes are TRBV18 and TRBJ2-3; 7 nucleotides line up with TRBD1. Trimming cost V 3 bases and J 5 bases; bases outside gene matches: 8. Germline V gene data show CDR1 as KGHSH and CDR2 as LQKENI. CDR3 size: 15 residues. CDR3 sequence reads: CASSPRSGGRDTQYF. CDR3 sequence (DNA): TGTGCCAGCTCACCGAGGTCAGGGGGTAGAGATACGCAGTATTTT.

Points on this clone: Other DNA sequences in the sample encode the same CDR3. The rearrangement links TRBV28 to TRBJ1-4; possible D gene TRBD1, 6 bases. This CDR3 spans 17 amino acids. V lost 5 bases, J lost 7 bases, and 23 bases lay in between. CDR1 is MDHEN, CDR2 SYDVKM, per germline. CDR3 loop: CASSPQDRGRFVEKLFF. DNA of the CDR3: TGTGCCAGCAGTCCCCAGGACAGAGGGCGCTTCGTTGAAAAACTGTTTTTT.

The V and J genes are TRBV5-6 and TRBJ1-3, with D possibly being TRBD1 (5 bases). Trimming shortened V by 7 bases and J by 0 bases, and 17 bases separated the two germline ends. Germline V gene data show CDR1 as SGHDT and CDR2 as YYEEEE. The CDR3 length is 16 residues. The CDR3 loop is CASAIGGGGSGNTIYF. The DNA for the CDR3 is TGTGCCAGCGCCATCGGCGGCGGGGGCTCTGGAAACACCATATATTTT.

This clone came up a few times. The rearrangement links TRBV19 to TRBJ2-2; TRBD1 matches 8 bases. Per germline, CDR1 LNHDA and CDR2 SQIVND (reference sequence). V dropped 6 bases and J dropped 5; count of bases not matched to a gene: 5. This CDR3 has 14 amino acids. The CDR3 DNA follows: TGTGCCAGTAGAGGACAGGGTATGACCGGGGAGCTGTTTTTT. It specifies CASRGQGMTGELFF.

With regard to this clone: Other nucleotide sequences in the sample specify the same CDR3. This chain uses TRBV27 with TRBJ2-7; 11 nucleotides align to TRBD2. V trimming: 0 bases; J trimming: 2 bases; junction bases outside the gene matches: 3. CDR1 and CDR2 from the germline V gene are MNHEY and SMNVEV (reference sequence). The CDR3 loop spans 16 amino acids. The CDR3 DNA is TGTGCCAGCAGTTTATCTCTAGCGGGAGGAACCTACGAGCAGTACTTC. This translates into CASSLSLAGGTYEQYF.

This clone was observed once. The chain carries TRBV9 and TRBJ1-2, with D unclear. The V gene lost 0 bases and the J gene lost 5 bases, with 11 bases spanning the gap. The CDR3 has 14 residues. CDR1 SGDLS and CDR2 YYNGEE come from the germline V gene. CDR3 nucleotide sequence: TGTGCCAGCAGCGTAGACCGGCAAGGTTATGGCTACACCTTC. Translated: CASSVDRQGYGYTF.

The V gene is TRBV5-1, the J gene TRBJ2-7; D gene unclear. From germline, CDR1 is SGHRS and CDR2 YFSETQ. The CDR3 has 14 residues. Trimming pared 4 bases from V and 3 bases from J, leaving 14 bases between. CDR3 nucleotides: TGCGCCAGCAGCACAACGTCGGTTTTCTACGAGCAGTACTTC. Translated, it gives CASSTTSVFYEQYF.

The chain joins TRBV5-1 to TRBJ2-2, with 9 bases aligning to TRBD2. Germline-derived CDR1 and CDR2 are SGHRS and YFSETQ. CDR3 size: 16 residues. After removal of 4 bases from V and 2 bases from J, the junction contained 6 bases not matched to a gene. The CDR3: CASSPQTSGNTGELFF. The CDR3 nucleotides are TGCGCCAGCAGCCCCCAGACTAGCGGAAACACCGGGGAGCTGTTTTTT.

This clone was counted once. The chain combines TRBV27 with TRBJ1-4; the D gene is possibly TRBD1 (6 bases). Deletions cut 6 bases from V and 5 bases from J, with 13 bases between. The CDR3 is made up of 14 amino acids. The germline CDR1 and CDR2 sequences are MNHEY and SMNVEV (reference sequence). The CDR3 loop reads CASRGADPNEKLFF. The CDR3, as DNA: TGTGCCAGCAGGGGGGCAGACCCCAATGAAAAACTGTTTTTT.

Comment on this clone: The germline gene is not matched at one end of the junction; a read error may be the cause. The same CDR3 is also encoded by other DNA sequences in this sample. This rearrangement joins TRBV5-4 to TRBJ2-5; D is possibly TRBD2 (5 bases). Germline loops: CDR1 SGHNT, CDR2 YYREEE (reference sequence). The CDR3 extends over 14 amino acids. CDR3 DNA sequence: TGTGCTAGCAGCTTGGCCGCAGCCCGGGGGACCCAGTACTTC. It codes for CASSLAAARGTQYF.

V is TRBV28 and J is TRBJ1-1; D remains ambiguous. Germline V gene sequence: CDR1 MDHEN, CDR2 SYDVKM. Trimming removed 2 bases from V and 2 bases from J, with 6 bases in between. The CDR3 consists of 13 residues. CDR3 bases: TGTGCCAGCAGTTTAGTACCCAACACTGAAGCTTTCTTT. Its protein is CASSLVPNTEAFF.

This sequence joins TRBV5-1 and TRBJ2-7; D could derive from TRBD1 or TRBD2 (5 bases each). Germline V gene sequence: CDR1 SGHRS, CDR2 YFSETQ. The CDR3 extends over 14 amino acids. V lost 2 bases and J lost 3, with 12 bases in between. In DNA form, the CDR3 reads TGCGCCAGCAGCTTCCGGGACGGCGACTACGAGCAGTACTTC. Its translation is CASSFRDGDYEQYF.

This sequence joins TRBV5-1 and TRBJ2-2; D unresolved. Germline CDR1 and CDR2: SGHRS and YFSETQ. This CDR3 contains 15 residues. Between the trimmed V and J ends, which lost 3 bases and 6 bases, there was a span of 15 bases. The CDR3 spells CASSSGWVTAGELFF. CDR3 sequence (DNA): TGCGCCAGCAGCTCCGGCTGGGTAACCGCCGGGGAGCTGTTTTTT.

On this clone itself: The likely explanation is a read error, given a far larger clone one base away. This CDR3 is also generated by other DNA sequences in the sample. The chain links TRBV11-2 to TRBJ2-7; 9 bases fit TRBD2. The CDR3 totals 14 residues. The J segment lost 0 bases and the V segment lost 3 bases, leaving 0 bases of the junction unmatched. Germline values: CDR1 SGHAT, CDR2 FQNNGV. The CDR3 bases are TGTGCCAGCAGCTTTAGCGGGAGCTCCTACGAGCAGTACTTC. It translates to CASSFSGSSYEQYF.

This sequence joins TRBV9 and TRBJ1-6, with a tentative D call TRBD1 (5 bases). Germline values: CDR1 SGDLS, CDR2 YYNGEE. The CDR3 sequence is 13 residues long. Trimming took 2 bases from V and 10 from J, leaving 10 bases between them. CDR3: CASSVGWDSPLHF. The CDR3 nucleotides read TGTGCCAGCAGCGTTGGTTGGGACTCACCCCTCCACTTT.

The gene calls are TRBV19 and TRBJ1-6; weak D call: TRBD1 (5 bases). The CDR3 covers 14 residues. Trimming stripped 3 bases from V and 10 bases from J, with 13 bases between. Looked up from germline, CDR1 is LNHDA and CDR2 is SQIVND (reference sequence). The CDR3 sequence: CASSIGGLESPLHF. DNA of the CDR3: TGTGCCAGTAGTATTGGGGGATTGGAATCACCCCTCCACTTT. Full variable domain (missing parts from reference TRBV19 and TRBJ1-6): DGGITQSPKYLFRKEGQNVTLSCEQNLNHDAMYWYRQDPGQGLRLIYYSQIVNDFQKGDIAEGYSVSREKKESFPLTVTSAQKNPTAFYLCASSIGGLESPLHFGNGTRLTVT.

This clone appeared a few times. CDR3 coding DNA: TGTGCCAGCAGCTCCCCCGGCACAGATACGCAGTATTTT. Protein sequence: CASSSPGTDTQYF. V and J are TRBV5-4 and TRBJ2-3; D unresolved. V lost 3 bases to trimming and J lost 1 base, with 6 bases between them. Germline CDR1 SGHNT, CDR2 YYREEE (reference sequence). The CDR3 covers 13 residues. Together with reference TRBV5-4 and TRBJ2-3, the CDR3 gives the full variable domain: ETGVTQSPTHLIKTRGQQVTLRCSSQSGHNTVSWYQQALGQGPQFIFQYYREEENGRGNFPPRFSGLQFPNYSSELNVNALELDDSALYLCASSSPGTDTQYFGPGTRLTVL.

This clone has more than one count but fewer than ten. Other DNA variants within this sample encode the same CDR3. The rearrangement links TRBV11-2 to TRBJ2-3; D gene uncertain. V lost 5 bases and J 2 bases, leaving 5 bases between the germline ends. CDR3 length equals 12 residues. Germline CDR1 SGHAT, CDR2 FQNNGV. The CDR3 spells CASSPHTDTQYF. The CDR3 coding sequence is TGTGCCAGCAGCCCACACACAGATACGCAGTATTTT.

V and J are TRBV9 and TRBJ1-3; a possible D gene is TRBD1 (6 bases). Germline V gene data show CDR1 as SGDLS and CDR2 as YYNGEE. Trimming removed 3 bases from V and 3 bases from J, with 16 bases in between. This CDR3 has 16 residues. For the CDR3, the DNA is TGTGCCAGCAGCGACAGGGACAACCTCGGTGGAAACACCATATATTTT. This encodes CASSDRDNLGGNTIYF.